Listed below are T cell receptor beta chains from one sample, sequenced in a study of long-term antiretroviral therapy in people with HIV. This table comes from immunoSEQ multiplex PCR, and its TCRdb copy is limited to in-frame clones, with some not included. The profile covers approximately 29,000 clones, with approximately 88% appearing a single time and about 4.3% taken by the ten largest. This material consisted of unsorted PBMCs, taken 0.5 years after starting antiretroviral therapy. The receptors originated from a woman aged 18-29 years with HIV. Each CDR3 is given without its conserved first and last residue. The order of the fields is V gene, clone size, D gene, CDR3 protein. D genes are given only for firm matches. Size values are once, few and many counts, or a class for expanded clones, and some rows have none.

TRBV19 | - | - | ASSLLGLFSHATNEKLF
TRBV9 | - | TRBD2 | ASSPRGSGTSPYNEQF
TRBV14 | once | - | ASSPGIKYGYT
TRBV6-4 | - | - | ASSDSEGTTDTQY
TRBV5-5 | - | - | ASSPGERTDTQY
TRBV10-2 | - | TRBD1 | ASSIDRVNEKLF
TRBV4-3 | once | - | ASSQLGDTQY
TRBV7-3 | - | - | ASSLNPGPAPDTQY
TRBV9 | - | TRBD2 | ASSEGLAGLVYEQY
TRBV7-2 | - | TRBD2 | ASSVGTSGRNTGELF
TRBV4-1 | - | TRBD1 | ASTHEIQGGLNTEAF
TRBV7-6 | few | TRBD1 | ASSWDRGTYQETQY
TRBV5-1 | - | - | ASSLAIGQNGYT
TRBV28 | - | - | ASSLGQNTEAF
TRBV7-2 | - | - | ASSLGDTRYQETQY
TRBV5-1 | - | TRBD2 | ASSPPGTSGSYEQY
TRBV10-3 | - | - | AISQESGANVLT
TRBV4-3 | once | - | ASSQAYGGSYEQY
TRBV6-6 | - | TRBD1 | ATDRGRTDTQY
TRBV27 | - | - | ASSLRWGRDGYT
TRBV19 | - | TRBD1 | ASSIRDSLHEQY
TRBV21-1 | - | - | ASVPRAWSLAKNIQY
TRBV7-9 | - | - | ASSPIPRETNNEQF
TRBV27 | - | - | ASTRGRNEKLF
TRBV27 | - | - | ASSLGRGYGYT
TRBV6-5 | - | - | ASSYDAFYGYT
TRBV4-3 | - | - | ASSQDQGYEQY
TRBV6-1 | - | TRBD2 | ASRDLLAGGGEQF
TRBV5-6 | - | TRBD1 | ASSFTGQGNTGELF
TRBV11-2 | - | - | ASSCPLRVCEQF
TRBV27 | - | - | ASSLSRPYSGNTIY
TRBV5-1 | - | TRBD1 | ASSPGQSSGNTIY
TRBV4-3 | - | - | ASSRRTALEQY
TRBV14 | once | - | ASSQEEPQQF